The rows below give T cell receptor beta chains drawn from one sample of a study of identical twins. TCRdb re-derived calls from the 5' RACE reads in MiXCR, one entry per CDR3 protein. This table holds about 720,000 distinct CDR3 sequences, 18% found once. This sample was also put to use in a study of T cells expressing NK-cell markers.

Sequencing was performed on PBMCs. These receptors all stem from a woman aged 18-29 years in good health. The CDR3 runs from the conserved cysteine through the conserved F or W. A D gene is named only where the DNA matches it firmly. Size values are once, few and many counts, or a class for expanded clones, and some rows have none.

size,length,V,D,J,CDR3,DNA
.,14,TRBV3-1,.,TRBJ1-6,CASSQRGTGSPLHF,TGTGCCAGCAGCCAAAGGGGAACGGGTTCACCCCTCCACTTT
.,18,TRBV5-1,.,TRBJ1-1,CASSSGGLAGGMNTEAFF,TGCGCCAGCAGCTCGGGGGGTCTGGCAGGAGGCATGAACACTGAAGCTTTCTTT
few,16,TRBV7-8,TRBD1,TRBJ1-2,CASSRGGGPDGYGYTF,TGTGCCAGCAGCCGAGGGGGCGGACCGGATGGCTATGGCTACACCTTC
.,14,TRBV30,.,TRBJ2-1,CAWTGLVAYNEQFF,TGTGCCTGGACGGGGCTAGTCGCCTACAATGAGCAGTTCTTC
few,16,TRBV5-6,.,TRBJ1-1,CASSRRGYAVDTEAFF,TGTGCCAGCAGCCGGCGAGGGTATGCGGTGGACACTGAAGCTTTCTTT
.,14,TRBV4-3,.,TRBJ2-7,CASSQARSWDEQYF,TGCGCCAGCAGCCAAGCCAGGAGTTGGGACGAGCAGTACTTC
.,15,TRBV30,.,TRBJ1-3,CAWTRRGSSGNTIYF,TGTGCCTGGACCAGACGCGGATCCTCTGGAAACACCATATATTTT
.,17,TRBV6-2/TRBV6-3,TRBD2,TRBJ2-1,CASTVTPLAGGRDEQFF,TGTGCCAGCACTGTGACCCCACTAGCGGGAGGAAGGGATGAGCAGTTCTTC
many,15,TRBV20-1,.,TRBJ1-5,CSAWDGEEGHQPQHF,TGCAGTGCATGGGACGGAGAGGAGGGACATCAGCCCCAGCATTTT
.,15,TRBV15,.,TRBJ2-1,CATSSGSAGDNEQFF,TGTGCCACCAGCAGCGGCAGCGCCGGGGACAATGAGCAGTTCTTC
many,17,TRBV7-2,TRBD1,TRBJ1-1,CASSRPRDRSVNTEAFF,TGTGCCAGCAGCCGGCCCCGGGACAGGAGTGTGAACACTGAAGCTTTCTTT
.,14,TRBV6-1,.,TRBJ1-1,CASRPGQSYAEAFF,TGTGCCAGCAGACCCGGACAGTCGTACGCTGAAGCTTTCTTT
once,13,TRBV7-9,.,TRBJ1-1,CASREYGNTEAFF,TGTGCCAGCAGGGAATACGGGAACACTGAAGCTTTCTTT
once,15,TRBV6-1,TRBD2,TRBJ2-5,CASSRGTSGGAAQYF,TGTGCCAGCAGCCGAGGGACTAGCGGGGGGGCGGCCCAGTACTTC
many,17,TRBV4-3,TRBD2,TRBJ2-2,CASSQGLAGVRTGELFF,TGCGCCAGCAGCCAAGGACTAGCGGGAGTTCGAACCGGGGAGCTGTTTTTT
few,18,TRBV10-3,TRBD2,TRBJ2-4,CASATLTSSGGAKNIQYF,TGTGCCAGCGCCACCCTGACTTCTAGCGGGGGGGCCAAAAACATTCAGTACTTC
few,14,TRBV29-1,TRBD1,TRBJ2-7,CSVGPPGQEEEQYF,TGCAGCGTTGGTCCCCCGGGACAGGAGGAAGAGCAGTACTTC
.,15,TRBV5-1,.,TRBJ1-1,CASSFPSQEASEAFF,TGCGCCAGCAGCTTTCCTTCCCAGGAGGCGTCTGAAGCTTTCTTT
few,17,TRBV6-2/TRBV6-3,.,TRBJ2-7,CASRTPLAAPEDDEQYF,TGTGCCAGCAGAACTCCGTTAGCGGCCCCAGAGGACGACGAGCAGTACTTC
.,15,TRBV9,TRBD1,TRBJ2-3,CASSVRTGATDTQYF,TGTGCCAGCAGCGTAAGGACAGGGGCCACAGATACGCAGTATTTT
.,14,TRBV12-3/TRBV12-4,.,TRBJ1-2,CASSSRTVRHGYTF,TGTGCCAGCAGTTCAAGGACAGTGCGGCATGGCTACACCTTC
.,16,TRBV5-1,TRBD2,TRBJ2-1,CASSHLLAGEVDEQFF,TGCGCCAGCAGCCACCTACTAGCGGGAGAAGTGGATGAGCAGTTCTTC